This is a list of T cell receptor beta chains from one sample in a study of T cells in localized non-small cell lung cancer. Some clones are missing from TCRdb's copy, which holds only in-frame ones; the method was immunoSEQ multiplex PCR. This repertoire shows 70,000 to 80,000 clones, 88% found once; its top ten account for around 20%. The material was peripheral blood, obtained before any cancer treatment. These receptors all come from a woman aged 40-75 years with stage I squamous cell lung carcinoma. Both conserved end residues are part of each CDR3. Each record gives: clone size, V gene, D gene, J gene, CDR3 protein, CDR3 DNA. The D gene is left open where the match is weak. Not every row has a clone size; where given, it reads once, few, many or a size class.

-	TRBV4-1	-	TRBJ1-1	CASSPIQDLSSTEAFF	TGCGCCAGCAGCCCTATCCAGGACTTGTCGTCCACTGAAGCTTTCTTT
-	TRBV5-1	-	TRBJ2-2	CASSSASVFPGELFF	TGCGCCAGCAGCTCCGCTAGTGTTTTCCCCGGGGAGCTGTTTTTT
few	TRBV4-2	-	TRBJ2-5	CASSQQRQETQYF	TGTGCCAGCAGCCAACAGAGGCAAGAGACCCAGTACTTC
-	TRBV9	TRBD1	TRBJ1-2	CASSVDRAGGGYTF	TGTGCCAGCAGCGTAGATCGGGCAGGGGGTGGCTACACCTTC
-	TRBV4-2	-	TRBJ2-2	CASSQDRLTGELFF	TGTGCCAGCAGCCAAGACAGGCTCACCGGGGAGCTGTTTTTT
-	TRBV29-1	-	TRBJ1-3	CSVAGLVGNTIYF	TGCAGCGTTGCAGGTTTAGTAGGAAACACCATATATTTT
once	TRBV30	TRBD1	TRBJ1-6	CAWSRLDRQGSPLHF	TGTGCCTGGAGTAGGTTGGACAGGCAGGGTTCACCCCTCCACTTT
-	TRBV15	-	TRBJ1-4	CATSRRLQVGGEKLFF	TGTGCCACCAGCAGACGGTTACAGGTGGGGGGTGAAAAACTGTTTTTT
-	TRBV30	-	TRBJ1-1	CAWNPGLNTEAFF	TGTGCCTGGAACCCAGGACTGAACACTGAAGCTTTCTTT
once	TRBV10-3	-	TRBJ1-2	CAISEGPSYTF	TGTGCCATCAGTGAAGGGCCGTCCTACACCTTC
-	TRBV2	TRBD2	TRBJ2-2	CASRGTSGVIGELFF	TGTGCCAGCAGGGGGACTAGCGGGGTAATCGGGGAGCTGTTTTTT
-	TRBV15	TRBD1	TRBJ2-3	CATSSGQGVTDTQYF	TGTGCCACCAGCAGTGGACAGGGGGTAACAGATACGCAGTATTTT
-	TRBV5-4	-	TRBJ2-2	CASSPPGRGLDGELFF	TGTGCCAGCAGCCCCCCGGGCAGGGGACTCGACGGGGAGCTGTTTTTT
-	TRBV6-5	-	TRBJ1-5	CASSPLQGDQPQHF	TGTGCCAGCAGCCCCTTGCAGGGCGATCAGCCCCAGCATTTT
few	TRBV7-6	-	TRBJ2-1	CASSSDGKGGEQFF	TGTGCCAGCAGCTCGGACGGCAAAGGGGGGGAGCAGTTCTTC
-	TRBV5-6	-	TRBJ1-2	CASSPGSLGYGYTF	TGTGCCAGCAGCCCAGGTTCCCTGGGCTATGGCTACACCTTC
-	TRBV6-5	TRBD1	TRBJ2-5	CASSFTGAWETQYF	TGTGCCAGCAGTTTCACAGGGGCTTGGGAGACCCAGTACTTC
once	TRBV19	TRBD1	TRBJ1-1	CASYRGRTEAFF	TGTGCCAGTTACAGGGGTCGCACTGAAGCTTTCTTT
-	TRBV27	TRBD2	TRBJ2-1	CASSLFMRRGEYNEQFF	TGTGCCAGCAGTTTATTTATGCGGCGGGGGGAATACAATGAGCAGTTCTTC
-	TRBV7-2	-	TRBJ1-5	CASSLGKGNNQPQHF	TGTGCCAGCAGCTTAGGAAAGGGGAACAATCAGCCCCAGCATTTT
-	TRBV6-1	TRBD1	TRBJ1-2	CASSATGTGKNYGYTF	TGTGCCAGCAGTGCAACCGGGACAGGGAAAAACTATGGCTACACCTTC
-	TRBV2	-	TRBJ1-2	CASSAARDGYGYTF	TGTGCCAGCAGTGCGGCCAGGGACGGCTATGGCTACACCTTC
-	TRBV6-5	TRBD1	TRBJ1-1	CASSPTGTGFEAFF	TGTGCCAGCAGCCCGACCGGGACAGGGTTCGAAGCTTTCTTT
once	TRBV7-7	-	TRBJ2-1	CASSPRGWNEQFF	TGTGCTAGCAGCCCAAGGGGGTGGAATGAGCAGTTCTTC
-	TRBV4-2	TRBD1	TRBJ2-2	CASSRDRATGELFF	TGTGCCAGCAGCCGGGACAGGGCGACCGGGGAGCTGTTTTTT
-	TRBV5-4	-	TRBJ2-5	CASSSDYLGQETQYF	TGTGCCAGCAGCTCGGACTACCTCGGACAAGAGACCCAGTACTTC
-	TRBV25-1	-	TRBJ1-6	CASSEFGEGSPLHF	TGTGCCAGCAGTGAATTTGGGGAGGGGTCACCCCTCCACTTT
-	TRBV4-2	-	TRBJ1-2	CASSQEEGTWDGYTF	TGTGCCAGCAGCCAAGAGGAGGGGACCTGGGATGGCTACACCTTC
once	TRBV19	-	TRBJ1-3	CASSALSGNTIYF	TGTGCCAGTAGTGCGCTCTCTGGAAACACCATATATTTT
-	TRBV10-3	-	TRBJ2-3	CAITRGAGRADTQYF	TGTGCCATCACCCGTGGGGCGGGGCGGGCAGATACGCAGTATTTT
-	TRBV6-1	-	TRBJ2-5	CASSGEGTGWETQYF	TGTGCCAGCTCGGGAGAAGGTACGGGGTGGGAGACCCAGTACTTC
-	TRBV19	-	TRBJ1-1	CASSPFTSGDTEAFF	TGTGCCAGTAGCCCGTTCACTTCCGGGGACACTGAAGCTTTCTTT